This TCR beta chain was recorded in a study of blood T cell repertoires in COVID-19. This clone showed up just once. Some clones are missing from TCRdb's copy, which holds only in-frame ones; the method was immunoSEQ multiplex PCR. The data show 350,000 to 500,000 clones, with roughly 90% seen just once and approximately 1.5% held by the top ten. In germline, CDR1 is MNHEY, CDR2 SVGEGT. The CDR3 runs 21 residues. Trimming cost V 2 bases and J 0 bases; bases outside gene matches: 15. The sample comprised PBMCs or T cells enriched from blood (not recorded which). The J gene is TRBJ2-1, the V gene TRBV6-2 or TRBV6-3; 11 bases match TRBD2. The clonotype comes from a woman aged 18-30 years who had been exposed to COVID-19. The CDR3 bases are TGTGCCAGCAGTTACCAGGGGGTTTCTCTAGCGGGGGGCCCCTCCTACAATGAGCAGTTCTTC. This codes for CASSYQGVSLAGGPSYNEQFF.